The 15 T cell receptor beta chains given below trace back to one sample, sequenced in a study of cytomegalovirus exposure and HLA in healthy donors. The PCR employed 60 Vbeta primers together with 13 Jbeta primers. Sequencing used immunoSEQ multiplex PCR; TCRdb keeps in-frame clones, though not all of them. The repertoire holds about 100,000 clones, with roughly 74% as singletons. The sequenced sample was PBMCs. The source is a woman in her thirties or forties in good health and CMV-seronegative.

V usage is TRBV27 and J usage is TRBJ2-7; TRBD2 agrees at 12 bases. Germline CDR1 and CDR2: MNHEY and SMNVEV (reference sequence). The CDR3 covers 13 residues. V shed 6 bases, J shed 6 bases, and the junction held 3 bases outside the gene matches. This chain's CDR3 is CASSTLAGGEQYF. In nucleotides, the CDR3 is TGTGCCAGCAGCACACTAGCGGGAGGCGAGCAGTACTTC.

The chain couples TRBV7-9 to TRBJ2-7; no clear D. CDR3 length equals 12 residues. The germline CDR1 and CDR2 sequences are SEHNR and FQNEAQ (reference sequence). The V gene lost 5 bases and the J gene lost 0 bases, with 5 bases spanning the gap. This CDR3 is CASSLSSYEQYF. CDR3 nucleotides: TGTGCCAGCAGCCTTAGCTCCTACGAGCAGTACTTC.

CDR3 nucleotide sequence: TGTGCCAGCAGCCCTAGCGGGAACACCTACAATGAGCAGTTCTTC. This sequence encodes CASSPSGNTYNEQFF. The gene calls are TRBV4-2 and TRBJ2-1, with 9 bases aligning to TRBD2. The CDR3 is made up of 15 amino acids. V shed 4 bases and J 2 bases; nucleotides not matched to a gene: 3. The germline CDR1 and CDR2 sequences are LGHNA and YNFKEQ.

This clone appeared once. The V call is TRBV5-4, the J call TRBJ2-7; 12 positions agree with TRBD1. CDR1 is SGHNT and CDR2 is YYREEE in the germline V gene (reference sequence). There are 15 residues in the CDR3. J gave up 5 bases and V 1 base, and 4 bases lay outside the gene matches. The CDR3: CASSLKGQGAHEQYF. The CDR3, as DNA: TGTGCCAGCAGCTTGAAGGGACAGGGGGCCCACGAGCAGTACTTC. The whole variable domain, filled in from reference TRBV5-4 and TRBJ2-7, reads ETGVTQSPTHLIKTRGQQVTLRCSSQSGHNTVSWYQQALGQGPQFIFQYYREEENGRGNFPPRFSGLQFPNYSSELNVNALELDDSALYLCASSLKGQGAHEQYFGPGTRLTVT.

CDR3 in DNA: TGTGCCAGCACCGGGACAGATAATTCACCCCTCCACTTT. Translating it yields CASTGTDNSPLHF. This chain joins TRBV10-3 and TRBJ1-6; 7 bases are a match to TRBD1. Germline V gene sequence: CDR1 ENHRY, CDR2 SYGVKD. The trim removed 10 bases at V and 5 bases at J, leaving 5 bases unmatched. This CDR3 comprises 13 residues.

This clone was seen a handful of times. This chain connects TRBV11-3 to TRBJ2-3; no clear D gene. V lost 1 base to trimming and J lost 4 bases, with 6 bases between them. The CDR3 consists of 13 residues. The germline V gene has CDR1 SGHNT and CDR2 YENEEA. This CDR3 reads CASSLASPDTQYF. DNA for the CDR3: TGTGCCAGCAGCTTAGCGTCCCCAGATACGCAGTATTTT.

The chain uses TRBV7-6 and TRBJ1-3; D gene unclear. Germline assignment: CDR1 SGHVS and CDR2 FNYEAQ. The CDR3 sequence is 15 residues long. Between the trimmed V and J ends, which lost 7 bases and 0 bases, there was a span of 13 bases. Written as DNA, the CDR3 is TGTGCCAGCACCGAATGGGCGAGCTCTGGAAACACCATATATTTT. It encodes CASTEWASSGNTIYF.

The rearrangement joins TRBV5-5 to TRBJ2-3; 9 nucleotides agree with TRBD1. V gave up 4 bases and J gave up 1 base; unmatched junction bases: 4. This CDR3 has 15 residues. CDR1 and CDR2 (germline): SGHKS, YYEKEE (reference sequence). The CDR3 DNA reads TGTGCCAGCAGCCCGGACAGGGGTGGCACAGATACGCAGTATTTT. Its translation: CASSPDRGGTDTQYF.

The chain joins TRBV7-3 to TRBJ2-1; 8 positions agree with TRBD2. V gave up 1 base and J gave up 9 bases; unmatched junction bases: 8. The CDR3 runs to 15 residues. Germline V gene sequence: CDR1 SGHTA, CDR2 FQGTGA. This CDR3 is CASSLNGGAVTEQFF. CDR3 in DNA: TGTGCCAGCAGCTTAAACGGGGGGGCCGTCACTGAGCAGTTCTTC.

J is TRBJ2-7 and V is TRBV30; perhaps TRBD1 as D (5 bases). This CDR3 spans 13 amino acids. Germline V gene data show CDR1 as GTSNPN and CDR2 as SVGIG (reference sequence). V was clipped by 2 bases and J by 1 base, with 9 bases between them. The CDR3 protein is CAWSQGMSYEQYF. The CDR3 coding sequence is TGTGCCTGGAGTCAGGGAATGTCCTACGAGCAGTACTTC.

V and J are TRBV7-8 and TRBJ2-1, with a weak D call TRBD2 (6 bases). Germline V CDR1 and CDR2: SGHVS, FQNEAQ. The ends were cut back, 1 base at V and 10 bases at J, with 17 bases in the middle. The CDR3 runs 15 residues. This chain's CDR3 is CASSLERRGQGEQFF. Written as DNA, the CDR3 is TGTGCCAGCAGCTTAGAAAGGAGGGGCCAAGGCGAGCAGTTCTTC.

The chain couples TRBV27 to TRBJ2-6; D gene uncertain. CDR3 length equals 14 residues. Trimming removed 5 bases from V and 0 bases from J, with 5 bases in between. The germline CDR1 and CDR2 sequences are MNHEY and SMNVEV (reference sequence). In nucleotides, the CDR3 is TGTGCCAGCAGTGAGATCTCTGGGGCCAACGTCCTGACTTTC. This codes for CASSEISGANVLTF.

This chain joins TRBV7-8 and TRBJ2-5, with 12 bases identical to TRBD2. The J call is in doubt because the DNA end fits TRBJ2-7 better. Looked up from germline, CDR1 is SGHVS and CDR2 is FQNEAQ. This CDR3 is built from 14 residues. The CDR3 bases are TGTGCCAGCAGCTTACTAGCGGGGGGGTACGAGCAGTACTTC. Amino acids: CASSLLAGGYEQYF.

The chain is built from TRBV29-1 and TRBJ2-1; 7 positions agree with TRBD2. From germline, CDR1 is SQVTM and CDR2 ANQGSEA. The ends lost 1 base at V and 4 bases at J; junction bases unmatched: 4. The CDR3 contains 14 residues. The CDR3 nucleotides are TGCAGCGTTGAAGGGGAGGGTGAGTACAATGAGCAGTTCTTC. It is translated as CSVEGEGEYNEQFF.

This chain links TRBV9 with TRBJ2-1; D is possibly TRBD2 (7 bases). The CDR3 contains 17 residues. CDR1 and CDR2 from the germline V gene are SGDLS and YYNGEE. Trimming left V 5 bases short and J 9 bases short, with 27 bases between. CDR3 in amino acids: CASSRTPTRGGSGEQFF. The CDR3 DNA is TGTGCCAGCAGTCGAACCCCTACTAGGGGGGGGTCCGGTGAGCAGTTCTTC.